The entry below gives a single TCR beta chain sequence along with its context. The antigen is not known. The data originate from a study of CD8 T cells in Susac syndrome. About the research overall: At the time of blood draw, patients with Susac syndrome were therapy-naive, receiving corticosteroids, or receiving intravenous immunoglobulin alone.

RNA was extracted with the RNeasy kit, and a quantity of about 0.45 to 1 ug was reverse transcribed using random hexamers. Amplification of TCR beta CDR3 across 54 Vbeta and 13 Jbeta was performed with immunoSEQ multiplex PCR. Via MiXCR, TCRdb re-called the immunoSEQ multiplex PCR reads, giving one row per CDR3 protein. The sample shows about 130,000 distinct CDR3 sequences, 90% to 95% of them seen only once. Trimming cost V 4 bases and J 1 base; bases outside gene matches: 11. From germline, CDR1 is LGHNA and CDR2 YNFKEQ. The CDR3 spans 19 residues. Sequencing targeted TCR beta in T cells from blood (CD8+ and CD4+). Whole-study results and caveats: CD8+ clones in Susac expanded most in TEMRA cells and active patients.

Sequencing input: CD8+ T cells from PBMCs. This chain uses TRBV4-2 with TRBJ2-6; TRBD2 aligns across 9 bases. This clonotype originated in a human donor with Susac syndrome. The CDR3 coding sequence is TGTGCCAGCAGCCCAACCCCGCTAGCGGGATTATCTGGGGCCAACGTCCTGACTTTC. Its protein product is CASSPTPLAGLSGANVLTF.